This note documents a single T cell receptor beta chain sequence. Its matching antigen is unknown. Germline loops: CDR1 SGHVS, CDR2 FQNEAQ. Trimming took off 6 bases at V and 5 bases at J, with 16 bases between the two ends. The CDR3 extends over 14 amino acids. One entry per CDR3 protein results from TCRdb running MiXCR on the 5' RACE reads. This table holds approximately 31,000 distinct CDR3 sequences, under 30% found once. CD25-based Treg depletion was applied to purified naive CD4+ T cells. Whole-study findings and limits: Tumor memory CD4+ T cell TCR gene usage clustered with blood and lymph node memory CD4+ cells and lymph node naive CD4+ cells.

The receptor's source is a female donor with breast cancer. This sequence joins TRBV7-8 and TRBJ1-1; D gene unclear. Specimen: naive CD4+ T cells sorted from a lymph node. Stated subset: naive CD4+ T cells, CD4+CD45RA+CD25-. Here the CDR3 DNA reads TGTGCCAGCAGAAAGACCCCGGGAGGGACTGAAGCTTTCTTT. It codes for CASRKTPGGTEAFF. The full variable domain, completed using reference TRBV7-8 and TRBJ1-1, is GAGVSQSPRYKVAKRGQDVALRCDPISGHVSLFWYQQALGQGPEFLTYFQNEAQLDKSGLPSDRFFAERPEGSVSTLKIQRTQQEDSAVYLCASRKTPGGTEAFFGQGTRLTVV.